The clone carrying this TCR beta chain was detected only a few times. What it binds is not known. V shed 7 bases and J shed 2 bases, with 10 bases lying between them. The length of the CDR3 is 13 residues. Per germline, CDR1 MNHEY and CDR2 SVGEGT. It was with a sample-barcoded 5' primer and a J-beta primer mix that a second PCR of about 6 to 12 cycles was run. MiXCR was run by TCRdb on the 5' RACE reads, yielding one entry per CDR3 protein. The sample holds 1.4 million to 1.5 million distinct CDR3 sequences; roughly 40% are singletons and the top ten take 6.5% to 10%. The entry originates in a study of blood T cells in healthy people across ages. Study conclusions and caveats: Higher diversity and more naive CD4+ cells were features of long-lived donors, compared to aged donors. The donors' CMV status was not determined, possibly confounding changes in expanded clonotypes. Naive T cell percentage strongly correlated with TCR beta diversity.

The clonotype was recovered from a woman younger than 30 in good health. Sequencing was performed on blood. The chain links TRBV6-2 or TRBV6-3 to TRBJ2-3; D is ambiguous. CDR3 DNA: TGTGCCAGCAAGCCCGGCATCACAGATACGCAGTATTTT. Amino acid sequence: CASKPGITDTQYF.